The clone carrying this T cell receptor beta chain was observed a handful of times. Seattle-derived patients entered the study during active infection and were followed longitudinally. The data stem from a study of blood T cell repertoires in COVID-19. The overall study: T cells, B-cell-depleted T cells, or PBMCs supplied cDNA or gDNA.

Original data processing: Amplified reference gene primers provided the basis for estimating nucleated cell counts. Profiling relied on immunoSEQ multiplex PCR, and the TCRdb table lists in-frame clones only, not all of them. Clone size and the V and J calls come from that table; the DNA yielded D and trimming. The profile shows 400,000 or so clones, over 75% of them singletons. CDR3 length: 14 residues. V dropped 7 bases and J dropped 2 bases, with 15 bases sitting between them. Germline values: CDR1 MDHEN, CDR2 SYDVKM. Sequencing was carried out using peripheral blood. The J gene is TRBJ2-7, the V gene TRBV28; D perhaps matches TRBD1 (6 bases). This sequence originates from a woman between 40 and 55 years old with COVID-19, enrolled during active disease. CDR3 region: CASTSTGSAYEQYF. The CDR3 nucleotides are TGTGCCAGCACCTCCACAGGGAGTGCCTACGAGCAGTACTTC. Based on the CDR3 plus reference TRBV28 and TRBJ2-7, the full variable domain is DVKVTQSSRYLVKRTGEKVFLECVQDMDHENMFWYRQDPGLGLRLIYFSYDVKMKEKGDIPEGYSVSREKKERFSLILESASTNQTSMYLCASTSTGSAYEQYFGPGTRLTVT.